The source of this TCR beta chain is a study of shared clonotypes between healthy human individuals. Overall study findings and caveats: Rarefaction showed that sequencing of sorted subsets was incomplete (despite large depth).

The CDR3 totals 12 residues. Germline V CDR1 and CDR2: SGHTA, FQGTGA. V was cut by 4 bases and J by 2 bases, with 3 bases left in between. Several immunoSEQ plates held equal portions of the genomic DNA taken from each subset. Original analysis: Filtering differed since immunoSEQ provided only junctions, with no quality scores. Data came from immunoSEQ multiplex PCR; TCRdb stores just in-frame clones and leaves some out. That table is the source of V, J and clone size, and D and trimming were worked out from the DNA. The sample consists of 2 million or so clones, about 94% of them appearing once. In regard to this clone: No antigen is known for it.

The naive CD8 fraction comprised CD45RO-negative cells positively selected for CCR7 and excluded terminally differentiated effector memory CD45RA+ cells. Sequenced input: naive CD8+ T cells sorted from blood. V is TRBV7-3 and J is TRBJ2-1; D not resolved. The clonotype was recovered from a man aged 18 to 35 in good health. The CDR3 nucleotides are TGTGCCAGCAGCTCTACCTACAATGAGCAGTTCTTC. It translates to CASSSTYNEQFF.